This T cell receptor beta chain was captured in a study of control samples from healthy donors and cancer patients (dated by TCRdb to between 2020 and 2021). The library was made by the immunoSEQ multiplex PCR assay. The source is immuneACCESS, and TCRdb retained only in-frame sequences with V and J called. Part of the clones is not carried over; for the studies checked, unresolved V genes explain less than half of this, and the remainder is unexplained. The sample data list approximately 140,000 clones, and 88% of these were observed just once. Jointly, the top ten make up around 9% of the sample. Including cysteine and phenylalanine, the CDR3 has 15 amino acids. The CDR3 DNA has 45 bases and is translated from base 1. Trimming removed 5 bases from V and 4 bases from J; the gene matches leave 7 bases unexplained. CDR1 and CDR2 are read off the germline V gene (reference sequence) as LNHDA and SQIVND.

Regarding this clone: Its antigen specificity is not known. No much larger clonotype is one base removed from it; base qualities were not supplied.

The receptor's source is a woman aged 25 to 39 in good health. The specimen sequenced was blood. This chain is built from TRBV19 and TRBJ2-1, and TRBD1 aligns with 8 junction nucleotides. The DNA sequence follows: TGTGCCAGTAGTGTCGGGACAGGAGGATACAATGAGCAGTTCTTC. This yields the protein CASSVGTGGYNEQFF.